This T cell receptor (beta chain) was recorded in a study of beta chain features in type 1 diabetes. The study, taken as a whole, reports: Any HLA type influence on TCRB rearrangement was left unresolved here. Patients with type 1 diabetes showed fewer VDJ junction insertions and more deletions.

Staining for CD45RO/CCR7/CD25/CD127/CD95/CD27 allowed sorting of CD4+ naive, central memory, regulatory and stem cell-like memory cells. This clone was seen once. Its target is unknown. The V gene's germline CDR1 is MNHEY and CDR2 SMNVEV (reference sequence). The CDR3 consists of 13 residues. V lost 4 bases and J 5 bases, leaving 11 bases between the germline ends. Reverse transcription of all isolated RNA meant that expressed TCRB transcripts were sequenced. Measured with immunoSEQ multiplex PCR; TCRdb has only the in-frame clones, and not every one. The sample has 200,000 to 250,000 clones; around an eighth are singletons.

The sample comprised naive CD4+ T cells from blood. This rearrangement joins TRBV27 to TRBJ2-5; D uncertain. The sequence was obtained from a middle-aged woman in good health. CDR3 bases: TGTGCCAGCAGTTCTCCCTTCGGGGAGACCCAGTACTTC. It yields the protein CASSSPFGETQYF.